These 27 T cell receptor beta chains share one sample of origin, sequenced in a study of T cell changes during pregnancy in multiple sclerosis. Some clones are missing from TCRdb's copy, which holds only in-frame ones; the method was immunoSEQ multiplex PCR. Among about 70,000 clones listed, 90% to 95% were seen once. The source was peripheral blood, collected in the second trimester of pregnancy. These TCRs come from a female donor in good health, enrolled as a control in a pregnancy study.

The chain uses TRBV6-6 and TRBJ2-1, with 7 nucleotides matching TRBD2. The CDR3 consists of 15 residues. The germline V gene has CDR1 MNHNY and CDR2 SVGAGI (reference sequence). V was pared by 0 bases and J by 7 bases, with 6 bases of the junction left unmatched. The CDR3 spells CASSYSSGRANEQFF. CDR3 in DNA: TGTGCCAGCAGTTACTCTTCAGGGAGGGCTAATGAGCAGTTCTTC.

The CDR3 nucleotides read TGCGCCAGCAGCCAAGATCCAGGGGGGACCCCGGATACGCAGTATTTT. It specifies CASSQDPGGTPDTQYF. V usage is TRBV4-3 and J usage is TRBJ2-3; TRBD1 might be the D (7 bases). The V gene's germline CDR1 is LGHNA and CDR2 YSLEER. CDR3 length equals 16 residues. Trimming removed 0 bases from V and 6 bases from J, with 16 bases in between.

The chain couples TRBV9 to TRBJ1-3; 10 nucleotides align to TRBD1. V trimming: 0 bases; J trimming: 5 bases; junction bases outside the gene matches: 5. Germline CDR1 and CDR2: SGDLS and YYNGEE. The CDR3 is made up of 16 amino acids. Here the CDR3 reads CASSVATTGGRNTIYF. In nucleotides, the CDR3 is TGTGCCAGCAGCGTAGCTACGACAGGGGGCAGAAACACCATATATTTT.

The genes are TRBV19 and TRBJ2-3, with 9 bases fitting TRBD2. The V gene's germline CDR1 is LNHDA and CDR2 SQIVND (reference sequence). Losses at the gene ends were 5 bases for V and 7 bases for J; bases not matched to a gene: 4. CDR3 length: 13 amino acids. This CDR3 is CASSASSGNTQYF. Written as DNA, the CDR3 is TGTGCCAGTAGTGCCTCTAGCGGGAATACGCAGTATTTT.

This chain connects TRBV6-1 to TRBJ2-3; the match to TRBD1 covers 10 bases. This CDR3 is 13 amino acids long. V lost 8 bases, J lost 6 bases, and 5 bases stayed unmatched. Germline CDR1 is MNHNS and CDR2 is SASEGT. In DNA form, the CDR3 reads TGTGCCAGCCTGACAGGGGGCGGGGATACGCAGTATTTT. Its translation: CASLTGGGDTQYF.

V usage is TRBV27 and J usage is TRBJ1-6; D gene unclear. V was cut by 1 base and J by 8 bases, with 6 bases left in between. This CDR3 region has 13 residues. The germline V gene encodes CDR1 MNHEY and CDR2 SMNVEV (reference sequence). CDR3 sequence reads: CASSLWADSPLHF. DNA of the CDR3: TGTGCCAGCAGTTTATGGGCAGATTCACCCCTCCACTTT.

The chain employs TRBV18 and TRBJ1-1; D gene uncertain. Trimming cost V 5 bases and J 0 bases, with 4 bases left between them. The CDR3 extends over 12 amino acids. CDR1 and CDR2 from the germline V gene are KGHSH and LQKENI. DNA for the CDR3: TGTGCCAGCTCAACAATGAACACTGAAGCTTTCTTT. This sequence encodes CASSTMNTEAFF. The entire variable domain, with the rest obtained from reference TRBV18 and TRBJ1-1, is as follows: NAGVMQNPRHLVRRRGQEARLRCSPMKGHSHVYWYRQLPEEGLKFMVYLQKENIIDESGMPKERFSAEFPKEGPSILRIQQVVRGDSAAYFCASSTMNTEAFFGQGTRLTVV.

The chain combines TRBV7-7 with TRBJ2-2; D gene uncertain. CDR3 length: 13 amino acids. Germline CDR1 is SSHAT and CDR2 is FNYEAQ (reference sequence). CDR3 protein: CASRWPETGELFF. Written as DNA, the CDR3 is TGTGCTAGCCGGTGGCCGGAGACCGGGGAGCTGTTTTTT.

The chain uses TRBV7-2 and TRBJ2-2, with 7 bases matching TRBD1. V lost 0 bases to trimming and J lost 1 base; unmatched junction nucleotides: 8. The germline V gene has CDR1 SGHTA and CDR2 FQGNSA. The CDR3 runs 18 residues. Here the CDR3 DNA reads TGTGCCAGCAGCTTAGCCCCCGTGACAGGGATGAACACCGGGGAGCTGTTTTTT. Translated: CASSLAPVTGMNTGELFF.

CDR3 coding DNA: TGTGCCAGCTCACGAGGCCCGGGACAGGGGATCGAGCAGTACTTC. It specifies CASSRGPGQGIEQYF. The chain uses TRBV18 and TRBJ2-7, with 10 bases identical to TRBD1. The V gene end was trimmed by 4 bases and the J gene end by 6 bases; junction bases not matched to a gene: 9. Germline V gene lookup returns CDR1 KGHSH and CDR2 LQKENI. The CDR3 runs 15 residues.

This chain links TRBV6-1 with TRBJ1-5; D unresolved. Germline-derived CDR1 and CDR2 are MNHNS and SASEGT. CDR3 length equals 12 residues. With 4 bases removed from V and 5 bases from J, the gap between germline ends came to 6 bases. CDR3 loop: CASSGAYQPQHF. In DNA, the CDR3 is TGTGCCAGCAGTGGGGCCTATCAGCCCCAGCATTTT.

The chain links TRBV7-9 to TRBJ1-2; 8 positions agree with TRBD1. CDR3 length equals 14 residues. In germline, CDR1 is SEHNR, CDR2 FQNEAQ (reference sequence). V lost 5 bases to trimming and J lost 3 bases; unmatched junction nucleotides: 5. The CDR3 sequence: CASSPDRGYYGYTF. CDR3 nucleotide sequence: TGTGCCAGCAGCCCCGACAGGGGCTACTATGGCTACACCTTC.

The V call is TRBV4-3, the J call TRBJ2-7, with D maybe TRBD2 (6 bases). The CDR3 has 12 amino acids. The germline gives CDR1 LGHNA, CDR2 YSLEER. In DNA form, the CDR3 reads TGCCCGAGATCCGCGGGAAACTACGAGCAGTACTTC. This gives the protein CPRSAGNYEQYF.

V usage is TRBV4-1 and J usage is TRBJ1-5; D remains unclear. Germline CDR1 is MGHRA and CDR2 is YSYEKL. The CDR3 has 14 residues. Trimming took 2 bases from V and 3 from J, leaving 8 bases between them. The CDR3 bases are TGCGCCAGCAGCCAACTCTCCCTCAATCAGCCCCAGCATTTT. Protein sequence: CASSQLSLNQPQHF.

CDR3 loop: CASSQGVPGGSLGNTIYF. The DNA for the CDR3 is TGCGCCAGCAGCCAAGGCGTCCCAGGGGGATCTCTCGGAAACACCATATATTTT. V gene TRBV4-1 combines with J gene TRBJ1-3, with TRBD1 matching 7 bases. CDR3 length equals 18 residues. V shed 1 base and J 4 bases; nucleotides not matched to a gene: 13. Looked up from germline, CDR1 is MGHRA and CDR2 is YSYEKL.

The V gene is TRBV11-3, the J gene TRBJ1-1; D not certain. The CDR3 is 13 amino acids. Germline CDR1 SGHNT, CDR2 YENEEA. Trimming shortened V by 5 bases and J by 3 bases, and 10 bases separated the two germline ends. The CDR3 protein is CASSPPGDTEAFF. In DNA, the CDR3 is TGTGCCAGCAGCCCCCCCGGGGACACTGAAGCTTTCTTT.

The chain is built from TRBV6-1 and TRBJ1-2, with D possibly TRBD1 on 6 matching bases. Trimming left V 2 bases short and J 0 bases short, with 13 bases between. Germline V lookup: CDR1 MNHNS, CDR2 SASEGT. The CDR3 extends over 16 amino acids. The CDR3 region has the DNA TGTGCCAGCAGTGAACCGTCACAGGGATCTAACTATGGCTACACCTTC. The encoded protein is CASSEPSQGSNYGYTF.

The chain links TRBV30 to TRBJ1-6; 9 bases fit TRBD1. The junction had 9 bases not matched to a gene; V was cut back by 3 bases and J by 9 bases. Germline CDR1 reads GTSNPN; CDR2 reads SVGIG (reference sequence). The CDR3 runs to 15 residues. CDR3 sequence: CAWRPGQGVSSPLHF. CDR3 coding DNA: TGTGCCTGGAGACCGGGACAGGGAGTTAGTTCACCCCTCCACTTT.

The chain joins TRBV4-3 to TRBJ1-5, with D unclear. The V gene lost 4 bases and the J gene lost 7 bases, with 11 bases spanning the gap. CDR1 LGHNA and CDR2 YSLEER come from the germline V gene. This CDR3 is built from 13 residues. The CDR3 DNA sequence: TGCGCCAGCAGCCCAGAGGCCTGGCAGCCCCAGCATTTT. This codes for CASSPEAWQPQHF.

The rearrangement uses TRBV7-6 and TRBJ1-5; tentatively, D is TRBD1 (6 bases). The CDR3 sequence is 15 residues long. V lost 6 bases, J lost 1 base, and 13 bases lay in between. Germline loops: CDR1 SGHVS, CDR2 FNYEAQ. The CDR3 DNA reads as TGTGCCAGCAGTCCCGGACAGAGAAGCAATCAGCCCCAGCATTTT. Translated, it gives CASSPGQRSNQPQHF.

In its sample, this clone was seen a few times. The DNA for the CDR3 is TGTGCCAGCAGTTCTAATGAAGTAGGCAATCAGCCCCAGCATTTT. Amino acid sequence: CASSSNEVGNQPQHF. This sequence joins TRBV6-6 and TRBJ1-5, with D unresolved. The CDR3 is 15 amino acids. Trimming removed 4 bases at V and 2 bases at J, with 12 bases between. In germline, CDR1 is MNHNY, CDR2 SVGAGI (reference sequence).

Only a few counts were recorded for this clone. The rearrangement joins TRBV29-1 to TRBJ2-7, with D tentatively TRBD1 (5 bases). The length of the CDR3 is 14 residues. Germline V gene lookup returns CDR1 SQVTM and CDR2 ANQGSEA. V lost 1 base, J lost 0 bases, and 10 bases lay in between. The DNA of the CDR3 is TGCAGCGTTGAAGGGGGCCAGAGCTCCTACGAGCAGTACTTC. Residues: CSVEGGQSSYEQYF.

The CDR3 DNA sequence: TGTGCCAGTACCAAGACACAGGCACCTATAATGAACACTGAAGCTTTCTTT. It yields the protein CASTKTQAPIMNTEAFF. The chain is built from TRBV19 and TRBJ1-1; perhaps TRBD1 as D (5 bases). Germline assignment: CDR1 LNHDA and CDR2 SQIVND (reference sequence). The CDR3 covers 17 residues. With 7 bases removed from V and 0 bases from J, the gap between germline ends came to 21 bases. Full variable domain (remainder filled in from reference TRBV19 and TRBJ1-1): DGGITQSPKYLFRKEGQNVTLSCEQNLNHDAMYWYRQDPGQGLRLIYYSQIVNDFQKGDIAEGYSVSREKKESFPLTVTSAQKNPTAFYLCASTKTQAPIMNTEAFFGQGTRLTVV.

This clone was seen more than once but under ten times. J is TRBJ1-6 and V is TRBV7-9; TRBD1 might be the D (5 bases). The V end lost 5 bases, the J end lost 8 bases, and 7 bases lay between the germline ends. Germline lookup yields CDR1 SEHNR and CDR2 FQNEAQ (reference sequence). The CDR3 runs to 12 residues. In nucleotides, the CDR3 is TGTGCCAGCAGCCCGACAGATTCACCCCTCCACTTT. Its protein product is CASSPTDSPLHF.

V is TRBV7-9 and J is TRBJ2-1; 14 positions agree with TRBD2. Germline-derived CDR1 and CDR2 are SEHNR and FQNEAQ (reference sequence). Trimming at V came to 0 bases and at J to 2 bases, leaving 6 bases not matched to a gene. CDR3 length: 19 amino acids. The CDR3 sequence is CASSLAPSGLAGAYNEQFF. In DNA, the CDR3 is TGTGCCAGCAGCTTAGCCCCGTCGGGACTAGCGGGGGCCTACAATGAGCAGTTCTTC. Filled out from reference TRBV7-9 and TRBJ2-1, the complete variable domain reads DTGVSQNPRHKITKRGQNVTFRCDPISEHNRLYWYRQTLGQGPEFLTYFQNEAQLEKSRLLSDRFSAERPKGSFSTLEIQRTEQGDSAMYLCASSLAPSGLAGAYNEQFFGPGTRLTVL.

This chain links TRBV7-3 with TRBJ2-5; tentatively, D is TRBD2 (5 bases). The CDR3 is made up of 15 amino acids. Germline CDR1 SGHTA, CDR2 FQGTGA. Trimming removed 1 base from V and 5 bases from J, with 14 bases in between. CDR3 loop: CASSLSSRRGETQYF. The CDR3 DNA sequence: TGTGCCAGCAGCTTAAGTAGCAGGCGCGGGGAGACCCAGTACTTC.

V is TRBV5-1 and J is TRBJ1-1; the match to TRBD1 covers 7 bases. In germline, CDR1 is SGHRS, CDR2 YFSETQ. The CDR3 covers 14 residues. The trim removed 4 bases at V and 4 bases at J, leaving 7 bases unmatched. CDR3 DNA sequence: TGCGCCAGCAGCAGTCGACAGGGCGCCACTGAAGCTTTCTTT. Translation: CASSSRQGATEAFF.